Listed below are T cell receptor beta chains from one sample, sequenced in a study of T cell changes during pregnancy in multiple sclerosis. The assay was immunoSEQ multiplex PCR, and TCRdb's table has in-frame clones only and misses some. This sample has about 26,000 clones, with roughly nine tenths found just once. Sequencing used CD8+ T cells from peripheral blood mononuclear cells, obtained in the second trimester of pregnancy. Receptors were obtained from a female donor with multiple sclerosis, enrolled in a pregnancy study. CDR3s include the opening cysteine and the closing phenylalanine or tryptophan. A D gene is named only where the DNA matches it firmly. Clone size is not always given. Where it is, it says once, few, many or a class for expanded clones.

TRBV6-4,-,-,TRBJ2-2,TGTGCCAGCAGTGGGACACAGAACACCGGGGAGCTGTTTTTT,CASSGTQNTGELFF
TRBV11-2,TRBD2,once,TRBJ2-1,TGTGCCAGCAGCTTAGCGGGACTAGTGGGTGAGCAGTTCTTC,CASSLAGLVGEQFF
TRBV7-2,TRBD2,-,TRBJ2-3,TGTGCCAGCAGCTCCATAGGGTTCTCCGGGGGGTCAGATACGCAGTATTTT,CASSSIGFSGGSDTQYF
TRBV4-3,-,-,TRBJ1-1,TGCGCCAGCAGCCAAGACCGGAGTCTAAACACTGAAGCTTTCTTT,CASSQDRSLNTEAFF
TRBV27,TRBD1,-,TRBJ2-4,TGTGCCAGCAGACAACTCGCGACAGGGTATGCCAAAAACATTCAGTACTTC,CASRQLATGYAKNIQYF
TRBV7-3,TRBD1,once,TRBJ2-2,TGTGCCAGCAGCCCACAGGGGGCACTTTACACCGGGGAGCTGTTTTTT,CASSPQGALYTGELFF
TRBV5-4,-,-,TRBJ2-2,TGTGCCAGCAGCTTAGCGCCGTCAAGCGCGAACACCGGGGAGCTGTTTTTT,CASSLAPSSANTGELFF
TRBV28,-,-,TRBJ1-5,TGTGCCAGCAGTCCATTAAGAGGTAGCAATCAGCCCCAGCATTTT,CASSPLRGSNQPQHF
TRBV7-3,TRBD1,once,TRBJ1-4,TGTGCCAGCAGCACACCCCGGGACAGGGGGCGTGAAAAACTGTTTTTT,CASSTPRDRGREKLFF
TRBV7-8,TRBD2,-,TRBJ2-1,TGTGCCAGCAGCTCGTGGGGGGGGATAGCGGGAGGGCCCTACAATGAGCAGTTCTTC,CASSSWGGIAGGPYNEQFF
TRBV13,-,-,TRBJ1-2,TGTGCCAGCAGTCCGAGGGGGGGTGGAAGCTATGGCTACACCTTC,CASSPRGGGSYGYTF
TRBV27,-,-,TRBJ2-1,TGTGCCAGCAGCTTTAGAAGCTCCTACAATGAGCAGTTCTTC,CASSFRSSYNEQFF
TRBV4-3,TRBD1,-,TRBJ2-3,TGCGCCAGCAGCCACGGGAAGAGGACAGGACCTCTCACAGATACGCAGTATTTT,CASSHGKRTGPLTDTQYF
TRBV28,-,-,TRBJ2-5,TGTGCCAGCAGCTTCCGAGGACAGTACCAAGAGACCCAGTACTTC,CASSFRGQYQETQYF
TRBV10-3,TRBD1,-,TRBJ2-2,TGTGCCATCAGTGATAAGGGACAGACAAACACCGGGGAGCTGTTTTTT,CAISDKGQTNTGELFF
TRBV7-6,TRBD2,-,TRBJ2-3,TGTGCCAGCAGCTTGGGGACTAGCGGGACGCGAGATACGCAGTATTTT,CASSLGTSGTRDTQYF
TRBV14,-,-,TRBJ1-2,TGTGCCAGCAGCCATAGGTTCCCCCGCGACTGGTATGGCTACACCTTC,CASSHRFPRDWYGYTF
TRBV19,-,-,TRBJ1-1,TGTGCCAGTAGTAGCACCGGGGGGAACACTGAAGCTTTCTTT,CASSSTGGNTEAFF
TRBV13,-,-,TRBJ1-4,TGTGCCAGCAGCTTAGGAGGGGGGGCTGGCGAAAAACTGTTTTTT,CASSLGGGAGEKLFF
TRBV19,TRBD1,-,TRBJ2-2,TGTGCCAGTAGTATTATTGTTCCGACAGGGGTTACCGGGGAGCTGTTTTTT,CASSIIVPTGVTGELFF
TRBV7-6,-,-,TRBJ2-2,TGTGCCAGCAGCTGGGGAGTGACAGGATCTAACACCGGGGAGCTGTTTTTT,CASSWGVTGSNTGELFF
TRBV30,-,-,TRBJ2-1,TGTGCCTGGATTAATGGCTATGAGCAGTTCTTC,CAWINGYEQFF
TRBV5-6,TRBD1,-,TRBJ1-1,TGTGCCAGCAGCCCGGACAGGGGCCTGAACACTGAAGCTTTCTTT,CASSPDRGLNTEAFF
TRBV7-8,TRBD2,-,TRBJ2-1,TGTGCCAGCAGCTCCCGACTAGCCAATGAGCAGTTCTTC,CASSSRLANEQFF
TRBV28,-,-,TRBJ1-4,TGTGCCAGCAGTTTAACTAGGCCTAATGAAAAACTGTTTTTT,CASSLTRPNEKLFF
TRBV5-5,-,once,TRBJ1-2,TGTGCCAGCAGCTTGGCGCAGGGGATAGGCGGCTACACCTTC,CASSLAQGIGGYTF
TRBV30,TRBD2,-,TRBJ2-7,TGTGCCTGGAGTGTACTTAGCGGGAGGTACGAGCAGTACTTC,CAWSVLSGRYEQYF
TRBV11-2,-,few,TRBJ2-1,TGTGCCAGCAGCCCTCGGGACTTTGGGGGGAATGAGCAGTTCTTC,CASSPRDFGGNEQFF
TRBV27,-,-,TRBJ2-1,TGTGCCAGCAGTTCGGGAGGGGGCCCAAGCTCCTACAATGAGCAGTTCTTC,CASSSGGGPSSYNEQFF
TRBV19,-,once,TRBJ2-1,TGTGCCAGTAGCCTAAGTCTCGCCTCCTACAATGAGCAGTTCTTC,CASSLSLASYNEQFF
TRBV7-9,TRBD1,-,TRBJ2-3,TGTGCCAGCAGCCCACCCGGGACAGGAACAGATACGCAGTATTTT,CASSPPGTGTDTQYF
TRBV2,-,-,TRBJ1-4,TGTGCCAGCTTAGGCGGTTTTATGGAAAAACTGTTTTTT,CASLGGFMEKLFF
TRBV29-1,TRBD1,-,TRBJ2-7,TGCAGCGTTGGACCTGGGACAGGGTGGTACGAGCAGTACTTC,CSVGPGTGWYEQYF
TRBV4-3,-,-,TRBJ1-6,TGCGCCAGCAGCCAAGATCGATGGGACTTGACACCCCTCCACTTT,CASSQDRWDLTPLHF
TRBV10-3,TRBD2,-,TRBJ2-7,TGTGCCATCAGTGAGCCTAGCGGGAGGGCCGTAAACGAGCAGTACTTC,CAISEPSGRAVNEQYF
TRBV15,TRBD2,-,TRBJ2-7,TGTGCCACCAGCAGAGGACCCGGGTCTAGCGGGACGCGAGCCCGCGAGCAGTACTTC,CATSRGPGSSGTRAREQYF
TRBV19,-,-,TRBJ2-2,TGTGCCAGTAGTATCGGTCTAACGAACACCGGGGAGCTGTTTTTT,CASSIGLTNTGELFF
TRBV7-3,TRBD2,-,TRBJ2-7,TGTGCCAGCAGCCACTCCGGGGGGGGCAACGACGAGCAGTACTTC,CASSHSGGGNDEQYF
TRBV7-8,-,-,TRBJ2-2,TGTGCCAGCAGCCCCAGGGCTACGAACACCGGGGAGCTGTTTTTT,CASSPRATNTGELFF
TRBV30,-,once,TRBJ1-6,TGTGCCTGGAGTGGGGGCAATGGGTCACCCCTCCACTTT,CAWSGGNGSPLHF
TRBV15,-,-,TRBJ1-2,TGTGCCACCAGCCCCGGCTATGGCTACACCTTC,CATSPGYGYTF